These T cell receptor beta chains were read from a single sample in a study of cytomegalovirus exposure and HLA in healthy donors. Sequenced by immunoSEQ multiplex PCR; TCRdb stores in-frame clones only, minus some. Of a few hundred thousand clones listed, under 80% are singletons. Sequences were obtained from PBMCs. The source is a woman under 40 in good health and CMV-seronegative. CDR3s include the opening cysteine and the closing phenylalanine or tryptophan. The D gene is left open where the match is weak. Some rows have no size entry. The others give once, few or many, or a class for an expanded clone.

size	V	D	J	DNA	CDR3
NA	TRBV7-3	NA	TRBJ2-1	TGTTCCAGCAGCTTAGGGGGAGGGAATGAGCGGTTCTTC	CSSSLGGGNERFF
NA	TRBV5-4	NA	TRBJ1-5	TGTGCCAGCAACCATAATTACAGGATTAATAGCAATCAGCCCCAGCATTTT	CASNHNYRINSNQPQHF
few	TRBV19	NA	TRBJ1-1	TGTGCCAGTACCCCATCGCGGGTGGCCACTGAAGCTTTCTTT	CASTPSRVATEAFF
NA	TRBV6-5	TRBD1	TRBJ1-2	TGTGCCAGCAGTCTAGACAGGGCTAACTATGGCTACACCTTC	CASSLDRANYGYTF
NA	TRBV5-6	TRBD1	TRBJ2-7	TGTGCCAGCAGCTCGGACAGGGGACGTGGGCAGTACTTC	CASSSDRGRGQYF
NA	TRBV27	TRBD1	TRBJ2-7	TGTGCCAGCAGTTCCGCCGGGACAGGCCCCGGGAGCTCCTACGAGCAGTACTTC	CASSSAGTGPGSSYEQYF
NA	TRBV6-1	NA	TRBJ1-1	TGTGCCAGCAGTGGGCCCACAGGCATGAACACTGAAGCTTTCTTT	CASSGPTGMNTEAFF
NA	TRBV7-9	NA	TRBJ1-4	TGTGCCAGCAGCTTAGGAGGTGATAATGAAAAACTGTTTTTT	CASSLGGDNEKLFF
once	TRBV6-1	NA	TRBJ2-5	TGTGCCAGCACCCAGAATCGGGGAGTCCAAGAGACCCAGTACTTC	CASTQNRGVQETQYF
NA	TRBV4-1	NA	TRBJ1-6	TGCGCCAGCCGCCAAGCTCCGGGAGCGGATAATTCACCCCTCCACTTT	CASRQAPGADNSPLHF
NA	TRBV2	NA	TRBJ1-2	TGTGCCAGCACTGGGCCTTCCTATCCTGGCTACACCTTC	CASTGPSYPGYTF
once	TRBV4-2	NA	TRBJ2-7	TGTGCCAGCAGGAGTCTAGGGGGTCCCTACGAGCAGTACTTC	CASRSLGGPYEQYF
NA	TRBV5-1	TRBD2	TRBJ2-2	TGCGCCAGCAGCTGGGGGACTAGCGCCGGGGAGCTGTTTTTT	CASSWGTSAGELFF
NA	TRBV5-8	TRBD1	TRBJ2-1	TGTGCCAGCAGCTTAGAGGGGGCCTCCTACAATGAGCAGTTCTTC	CASSLEGASYNEQFF
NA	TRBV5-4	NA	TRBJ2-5	TGTGCCAGCAGCCCGGCCGGGGCGGGGGAGACCCAGTACTTC	CASSPAGAGETQYF
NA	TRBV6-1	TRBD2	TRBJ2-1	TGTGCCAGCAGTGCACGCTCTAGCGGGGGGAATGAGCAGTTCTTC	CASSARSSGGNEQFF
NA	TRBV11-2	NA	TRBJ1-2	TGTGCCAGCAGCCCATCGCTCCCATTTAGGGGCTATGGCTACACCTTC	CASSPSLPFRGYGYTF
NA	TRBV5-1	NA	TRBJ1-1	TGCGCCAGCAGCCCCCTAGCAAGTACTTCTGAAGCTTTCTTT	CASSPLASTSEAFF
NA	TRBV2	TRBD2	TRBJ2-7	TGTGCCAGCAGTGATGGACTAGCTTATGCCTACGAGCAGTACTTC	CASSDGLAYAYEQYF
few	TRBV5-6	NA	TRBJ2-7	TGTGCCAGCAGCTTGTCTATTAGCGGCTACGAGCAGTACTTC	CASSLSISGYEQYF
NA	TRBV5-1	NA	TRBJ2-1	TGCGCCAGCAGCTTGGCGGCGGAGCCGAATGAGCAGTTCTTC	CASSLAAEPNEQFF
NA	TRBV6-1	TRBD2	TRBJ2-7	TGTGCCAGCAGTGAGGCGGGGGGAGGTTACGAGCAGTACTTC	CASSEAGGGYEQYF
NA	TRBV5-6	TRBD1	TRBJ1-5	TGTGCCAGCACTTTTTTTACACCGGGACAGGGGCATCAGCCCCAGCATTTT	CASTFFTPGQGHQPQHF
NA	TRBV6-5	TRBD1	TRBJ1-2	TGTGCCAGCAGTGCCGACAGGGGGCTCCTCTATGGCTACACCTTC	CASSADRGLLYGYTF
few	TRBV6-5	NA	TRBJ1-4	TGTGCCAGCAGTGCCCACAGGAACGAAAAACTGTTTTTT	CASSAHRNEKLFF
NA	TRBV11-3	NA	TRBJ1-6	TGTGCCAGCAGCTCTGAGGGGGGGGCAGCCTATAATTCACCCCTCCACTTT	CASSSEGGAAYNSPLHF